This entry describes one T cell receptor beta chain. The sample belongs to a study of long-term antiretroviral therapy in people with HIV. The CDR3 is 14 residues long. Trimming took 6 bases from V and 5 from J; bases not matched to a gene: 4. Germline V gene sequence: CDR1 SNHLY, CDR2 FYNNEI. Researchers ran immunoSEQ v3.0 at survey level. Here immunoSEQ multiplex PCR was the method, and the copy in TCRdb shows in-frame clones only, minus some. This table has about 23,000 clones, roughly 80% appearing once. The chain uses TRBV2 and TRBJ2-1; 10 nucleotides line up with TRBD1. The sequences come from unsorted PBMCs, collected 0.3 years after starting antiretroviral therapy. The source of this sequence is a middle-aged man with HIV. CDR3 DNA sequence: TGTGCCAGCAGGGGACAGGGGAGCCACAATGAGCAGTTCTTC. This gives the protein CASRGQGSHNEQFF.